Listed here are 11 T cell receptor beta chains from one sample, sequenced in a study of T cells in localized non-small cell lung cancer. Sequencing was performed with immunoSEQ multiplex PCR; in TCRdb, only in-frame clones are kept and a portion is missing. The top ten clones hold approximately 13% of a sample with a few thousand clones, about 18% of them seen once. Sample: lung tumor tissue, taken before any cancer treatment. The receptors derive from a woman aged 35 to 70 with stage II lung adenocarcinoma.

The chain recombines TRBV19 with TRBJ1-1; D is perhaps TRBD1 (5 bases). Deletions cut 3 bases from V and 6 bases from J, with 11 bases between. The CDR3 is made up of 13 amino acids. Germline V gene sequence: CDR1 LNHDA, CDR2 SQIVND (reference sequence). Here the CDR3 DNA reads TGTGCCAGTAGTATCGGGTGGGGCGCTGAAGCTTTCTTT. Encoded protein: CASSIGWGAEAFF.

V is TRBV19 and J is TRBJ1-4; D ambiguous. V was pared by 3 bases and J by 14 bases, with 19 bases between. The CDR3 runs to 14 residues. Looked up from germline, CDR1 is LNHDA and CDR2 is SQIVND (reference sequence). This CDR3 is CASSIYKENRILFF. The DNA for the CDR3 is TGTGCCAGTAGTATCTACAAGGAGAACAGAATTCTGTTTTTT. The variable domain in full, completed from reference TRBV19 and TRBJ1-4, reads DGGITQSPKYLFRKEGQNVTLSCEQNLNHDAMYWYRQDPGQGLRLIYYSQIVNDFQKGDIAEGYSVSREKKESFPLTVTSAQKNPTAFYLCASSIYKENRILFFGSGTQLSVL.

This chain connects TRBV28 to TRBJ1-4; weak D call: TRBD1 (6 bases). The V gene lost 6 bases and the J gene lost 10 bases, with 12 bases spanning the gap. Germline V gene data show CDR1 as MDHEN and CDR2 as SYDVKM. This CDR3 region has 12 residues. This CDR3 reads CASSPPRGKLFF. As DNA, the CDR3 is TGTGCCAGCAGCCCCCCCAGGGGAAAACTGTTTTTT.

This clone was seen a few times. The rearrangement links TRBV2 to TRBJ1-4, with D uncertain. The length of the CDR3 is 13 residues. Trimming left V 6 bases short and J 8 bases short, with 13 bases between. Germline lookup yields CDR1 SNHLY and CDR2 FYNNEI. The CDR3: CASSEGSGEKLFF. In DNA form, the CDR3 reads TGTGCCAGCAGCGAGGGTTCTGGCGAAAAACTGTTTTTT. Together with reference TRBV2 and TRBJ1-4, the CDR3 gives the full variable domain: EPEVTQTPSHQVTQMGQEVILRCVPISNHLYFYWYRQILGQKVEFLVSFYNNEISEKSEIFDDQFSVERPDGSNFTLKIRSTKLEDSAMYFCASSEGSGEKLFFGSGTQLSVL.

This chain connects TRBV11-3 to TRBJ2-7, with a possible D match to TRBD1 (5 bases). The CDR3 sequence is 15 residues long. V was trimmed by 3 bases and J by 3 bases, leaving 15 bases between them. Germline CDR1 is SGHNT and CDR2 is YENEEA. Here the CDR3 DNA reads TGTGCCAGCAGCTTGAGTACAGGAGAAATCTACGAGCAGTACTTC. Residues: CASSLSTGEIYEQYF.

Judged by abundance, this clone is medium-sized. Other DNA sequences in the same sample also yield this CDR3. The rearrangement joins TRBV9 to TRBJ1-6; 10 bases match TRBD1. This CDR3 is 15 amino acids long. Trimming cost V 2 bases and J 10 bases; bases outside gene matches: 6. Germline-derived CDR1 and CDR2 are SGDLS and YYNGEE. The CDR3 loop is CASSVEDRGGSPLHF. The CDR3 coding sequence is TGTGCCAGCAGCGTGGAGGACAGGGGGGGCTCACCCCTCCACTTT.

This clone was seen a few times. This chain links TRBV19 with TRBJ2-3; 14 nucleotides match TRBD2. Trimming removed 6 bases from V and 4 bases from J; junction bases left unmatched: 3. Germline CDR1 LNHDA, CDR2 SQIVND (reference sequence). The CDR3 runs to 15 residues. CDR3 sequence: CASSLTSGGADTQYF. CDR3 nucleotide sequence: TGTGCCAGTAGCCTGACTAGCGGGGGGGCAGATACGCAGTATTTT.

In this sample, this clone turned up a few times. The rearrangement links TRBV6-8 to TRBJ1-1; tentative D call: TRBD1 (6 bases). The CDR3 runs to 14 residues. V was cut by 4 bases and J by 0 bases, with 9 bases left in between. CDR1 MNHGY and CDR2 SAAAGT come from the germline V gene. The chain's CDR3 is CASSWTDMNTEAFF. The CDR3 region has the DNA TGTGCCAGCAGTTGGACAGACATGAACACTGAAGCTTTCTTT.

This clone occurred a few times. The chain couples TRBV6-7 to TRBJ1-1; possibly TRBD1 for D (6 bases). TRBV6-7 is an ORF for which the function is uncertain. The length of the CDR3 is 17 residues. Trimming removed 7 bases at V and 1 base at J, with 22 bases between. CDR3 bases: TGTGCCAGCAATTCCGGCCGCTACAGGGTAGGGAACACTGAAGCTTTCTTT. Translation gives CASNSGRYRVGNTEAFF.

This clone was counted a single time. The chain has TRBV29-1 and TRBJ2-3, with 9 bases identical to TRBD1. This CDR3 is built from 15 residues. The germline V gene has CDR1 SQVTM and CDR2 ANQGSEA. The ends lost 5 bases at V and 5 bases at J; junction bases unmatched: 11. Written as DNA, the CDR3 is TGCAGCGTTAGGGGACAGGGAGTGGATGGAGATACGCAGTATTTT. Residues: CSVRGQGVDGDTQYF.

The rearrangement joins TRBV18 to TRBJ2-2; 7 nucleotides line up with TRBD1. The V gene's germline CDR1 is KGHSH and CDR2 LQKENI. V shed 6 bases and J 4 bases; nucleotides not matched to a gene: 11. The CDR3 contains 16 residues. The CDR3 sequence is CASSFGTDPSTGELFF. DNA for the CDR3: TGTGCCAGCTCCTTCGGGACAGACCCAAGCACCGGGGAGCTGTTTTTT.